This TCR beta chain was sequenced in a study of patients and donors after allogeneic stem cell transplantation (dated by TCRdb to about 2020). This clonotype was detected only a few times. No cognate antigen has been identified for it. The record has no base qualities; no much larger clone is one base away. Libraries came from RT-PCR. Instrument on record: NextSeq 550. Through fastp at Q25 and MiXCR, TCRdb rebuilt clones from the public reads, retaining in-frame beta chains. Rows are combined by CDR3 protein, so each entry shows the most common genes and DNA. For this sample the table gives about 960,000 distinct CDR3 sequences, of which roughly 18% were detected only once. The ten largest clones take up around 6% of the sample. Deletion took 5 bases off V and 6 bases off J, with a span of 16 bases between the germline ends. The germline V gene (reference sequence) provides CDR1 DFQATT and CDR2 SNEGSKA. The CDR3, from cysteine to phenylalanine, totals 14 residues. CDR3 DNA is the only sequence kept; it has 42 bases, read in frame from the first base.

Recombination linked TRBV20-1 to TRBJ2-2, with no confidently assigned D gene. This TCR was recovered from a human donor who was either an allogeneic HSCT recipient or a stem cell or donor lymphocyte infusion donor (not recorded which). It is not recorded whose cells these are; they may come from a transplant donor. The sample comprised blood, either unsorted or a sorted T cell fraction (not recorded which). The sequenced DNA is TGCAGTGCTCTACGCGATAGAACACCCGGGGAGCTGTTTTTT. The encoded protein is CSALRDRTPGELFF.